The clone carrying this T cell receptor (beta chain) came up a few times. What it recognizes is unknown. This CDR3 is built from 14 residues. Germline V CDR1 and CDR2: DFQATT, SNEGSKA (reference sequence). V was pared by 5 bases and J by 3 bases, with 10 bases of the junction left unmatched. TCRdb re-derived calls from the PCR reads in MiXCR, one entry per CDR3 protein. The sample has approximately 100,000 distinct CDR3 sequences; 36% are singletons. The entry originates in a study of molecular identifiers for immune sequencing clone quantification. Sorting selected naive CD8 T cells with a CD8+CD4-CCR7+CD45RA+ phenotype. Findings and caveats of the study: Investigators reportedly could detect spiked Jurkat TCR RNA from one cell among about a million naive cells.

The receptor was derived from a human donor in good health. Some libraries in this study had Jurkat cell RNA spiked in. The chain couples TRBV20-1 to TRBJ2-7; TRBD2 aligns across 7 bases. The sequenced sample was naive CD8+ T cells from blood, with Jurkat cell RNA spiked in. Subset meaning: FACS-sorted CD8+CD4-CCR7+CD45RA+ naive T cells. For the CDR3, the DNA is TGCAGTGCTCCCGGGACTACACCCTACTACGAGCAGTACTTC. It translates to CSAPGTTPYYEQYF.